The 9 T cell receptor delta chains below all came from one sample that was sequenced in a study of gamma-delta T cells after stem cell transplantation. TCRdb repeated clone calling on the RT-PCR reads with CATT. The sample holds 1,500 to 2,000 delta-chain clones; roughly 3.7% are singletons and the top ten take about 23%. The sequenced sample consisted of gamma-delta T cells. These receptors originate from a human donor. It is not recorded whose cells these are; they may come from a transplant donor.

The CDR3 bases are TGTGCCTGTGACATACTTCCACTGGGGGATACGCGGGGGCTCGCCGATAAACTCATCTTT. Translated: CACDILPLGDTRGLADKLIF. The chain joins TRDV2 to TRDJ1, with 13 bases lining up with TRDD3. CDR1 and CDR2 (germline): GEAIGNYY, EKD. J gave up 3 bases and V 2 bases, and 17 bases lay outside the gene matches. The CDR3 is 20 residues long.

Regarding this clone: A far larger clone lies a single base away; this is likely a read error. V is TRDV2 and J is TRDJ1; 10 nucleotides line up with TRDD3. This CDR3 contains 19 residues. The junction had 18 bases not matched to a gene; V was cut back by 5 bases and J by 1 base. CDR1 is GEAIGNYY and CDR2 is EKD in the germline V gene. This CDR3 is CACGTVVLGDPRSTDKLIF. The CDR3 region has the DNA TGTGCCTGTGGCACGGTTGTACTGGGGGATCCAAGGAGCACCGATAAACTCATCTTT.

This clone was detected a few times. A much larger clonotype is one base distant, so this may be a read error. V gene TRDV2 combines with J gene TRDJ3, with 10 bases matching TRDD3. The V segment lost 3 bases and the J segment 0 bases; nucleotides outside the gene matches: 7. Looked up from germline, CDR1 is GEAIGNYY and CDR2 is EKD. The CDR3 covers 19 residues. The CDR3 reads CACDALLGDPSWDTRQMFF. The CDR3 DNA sequence: TGTGCCTGTGACGCCCTACTGGGGGATCCCTCCTGGGACACCCGACAGATGTTTTTC.

This clone was observed a handful of times. V usage is TRDV2 and J usage is TRDJ1; 10 nucleotides agree with TRDD3. V shed 6 bases and J 1 base; nucleotides not matched to a gene: 19. The CDR3 length is 19 residues. In germline, CDR1 is GEAIGNYY, CDR2 EKD. The CDR3 coding sequence is TGTGCCTGTTCCCCGGTGGGGGGGGATACGCGGAGGGGCACCGATAAACTCATCTTT. Protein: CACSPVGGDTRRGTDKLIF.

V is TRDV2 and J is TRDJ1; D is unclear. Germline V gene sequence: CDR1 GEAIGNYY, CDR2 EKD. This CDR3 contains 14 residues. V was trimmed by 0 bases and J by 1 base, leaving 8 bases between them. The CDR3: CACDTLGLTDKLIF. The DNA of the CDR3 is TGTGCCTGTGACACCCTCGGCCTCACCGATAAACTCATCTTT.

The sample holds a few counts of this clone. The genes are TRDV2 and TRDJ1; 10 bases are shared with TRDD3. V shed 0 bases and J 0 bases; nucleotides not matched to a gene: 6. The CDR3 is 17 residues long. Per the germline V gene, CDR1 is GEAIGNYY and CDR2 is EKD. CDR3 protein: CACDTWGIPGYTDKLIF. As DNA, the CDR3 is TGTGCCTGTGACACCTGGGGGATACCGGGGTACACCGATAAACTCATCTTT.

This clone was counted a few times. The mismatch at residue 15 between this DNA's translation and the TCRdb protein of a much larger clone likely reflects a read error; the protein shown is translated from the DNA. The rearrangement uses TRDV2 and TRDJ1, with a weak D call TRDD3 (6 bases). Germline-derived CDR1 and CDR2 are GEAIGNYY and EKD. This CDR3 has 16 residues. DNA for the CDR3: TGTGCCTGTGACACCGTCGGGGGAGGATGGGCCGATAAACTCACCTTT. It yields the protein CACDTVGGGWADKLTF.

About this clone itself: At one end the junction does not follow the germline gene, possibly because of a read error. This chain uses TRDV2 with TRDJ1; 13 bases line up with TRDD3. The CDR3 loop spans 18 amino acids. Per germline, CDR1 GEAIGNYY and CDR2 EKD. DNA of the CDR3: TGTGCCTGTGACCCCCTGGGGGGACTGGGGGATACGTCCGATAAACCCATCTTT. It encodes CACDPLGGLGDTSDKPIF.

This chain connects TRDV2 to TRDJ1, with 12 bases lining up with TRDD3. Trimming cost V 0 bases and J 0 bases; bases outside gene matches: 19. Per germline, CDR1 GEAIGNYY and CDR2 EKD. There are 22 residues in the CDR3. The CDR3 is CACDTVTPILGDTFLYTDKLIF. DNA of the CDR3: TGTGCCTGTGACACCGTAACACCCATACTGGGGGATACCTTCTTGTACACCGATAAACTCATCTTT.